This entry describes one T cell receptor beta chain. The data were taken from a study of shared clonotypes between healthy human individuals. Generated by immunoSEQ multiplex PCR, the TCRdb table keeps only in-frame clones and is missing some. Of about 580,000 clones in the sample, more than 95% are singletons; the top ten hold approximately 0.3%. Selected positively for CCR7 and CD45RO-negative, naive CD8 cells excluded terminally differentiated effector memory CD45RA+ cells. Adult Caucasians living in Nashville, Tennessee made up all of the donors. The V gene lost 3 bases and the J gene lost 0 bases, with 7 bases spanning the gap. This CDR3 is 14 amino acids long. Germline V lookup: CDR1 MGHRA, CDR2 YSYEKL.

The source of this sequence is a man aged 25 to 40 in good health. The J gene is TRBJ2-3, the V gene TRBV4-1, with D hard to call. Sequencing was done on a sample of naive CD8+ T cells sorted from blood. The CDR3 region is CASSHNPSTDTQYF. Written as DNA, the CDR3 is TGCGCCAGCAGCCACAACCCCAGCACAGATACGCAGTATTTT.